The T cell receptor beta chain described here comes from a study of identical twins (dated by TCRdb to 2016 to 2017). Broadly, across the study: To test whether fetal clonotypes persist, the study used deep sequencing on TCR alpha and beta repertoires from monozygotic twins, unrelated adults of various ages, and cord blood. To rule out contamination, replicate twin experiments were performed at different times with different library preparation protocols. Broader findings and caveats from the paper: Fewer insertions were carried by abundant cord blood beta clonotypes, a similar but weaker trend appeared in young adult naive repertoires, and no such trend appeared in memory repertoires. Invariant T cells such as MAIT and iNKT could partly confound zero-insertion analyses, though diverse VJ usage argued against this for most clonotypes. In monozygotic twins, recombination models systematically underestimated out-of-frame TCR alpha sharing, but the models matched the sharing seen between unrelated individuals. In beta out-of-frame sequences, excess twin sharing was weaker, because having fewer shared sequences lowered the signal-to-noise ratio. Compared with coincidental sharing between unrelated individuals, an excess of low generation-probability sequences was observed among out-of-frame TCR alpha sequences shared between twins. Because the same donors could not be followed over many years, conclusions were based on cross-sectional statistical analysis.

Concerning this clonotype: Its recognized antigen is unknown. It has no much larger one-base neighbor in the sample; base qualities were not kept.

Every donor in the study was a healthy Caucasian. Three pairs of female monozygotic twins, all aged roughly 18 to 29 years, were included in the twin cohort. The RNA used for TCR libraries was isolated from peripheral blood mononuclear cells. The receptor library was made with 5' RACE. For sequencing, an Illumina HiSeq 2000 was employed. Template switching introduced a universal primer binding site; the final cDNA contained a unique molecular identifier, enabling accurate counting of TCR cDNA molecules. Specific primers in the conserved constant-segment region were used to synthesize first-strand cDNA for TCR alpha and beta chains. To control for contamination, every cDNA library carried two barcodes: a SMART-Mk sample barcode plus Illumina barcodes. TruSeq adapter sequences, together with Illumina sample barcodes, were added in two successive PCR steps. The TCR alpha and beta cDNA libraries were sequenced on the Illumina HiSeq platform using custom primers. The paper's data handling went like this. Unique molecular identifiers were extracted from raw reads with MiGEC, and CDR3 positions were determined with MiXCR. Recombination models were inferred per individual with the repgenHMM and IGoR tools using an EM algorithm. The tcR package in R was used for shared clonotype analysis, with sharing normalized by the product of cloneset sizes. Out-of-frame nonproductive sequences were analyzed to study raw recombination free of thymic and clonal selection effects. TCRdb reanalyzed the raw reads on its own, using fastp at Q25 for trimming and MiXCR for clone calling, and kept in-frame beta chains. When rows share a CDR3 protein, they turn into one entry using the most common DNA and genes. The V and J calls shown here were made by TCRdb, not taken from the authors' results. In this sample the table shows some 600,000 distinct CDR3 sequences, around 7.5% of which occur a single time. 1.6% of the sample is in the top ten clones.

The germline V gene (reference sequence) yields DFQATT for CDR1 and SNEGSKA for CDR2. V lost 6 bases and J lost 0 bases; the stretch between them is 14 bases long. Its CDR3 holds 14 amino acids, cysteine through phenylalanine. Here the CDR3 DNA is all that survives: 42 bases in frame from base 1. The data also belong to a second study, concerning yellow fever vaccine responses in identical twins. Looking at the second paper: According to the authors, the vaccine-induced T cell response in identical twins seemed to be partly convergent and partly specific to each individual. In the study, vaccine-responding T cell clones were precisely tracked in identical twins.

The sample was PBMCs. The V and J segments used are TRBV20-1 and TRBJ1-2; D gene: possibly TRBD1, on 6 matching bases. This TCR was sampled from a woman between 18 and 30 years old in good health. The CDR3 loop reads CSAAGGATNYGYTF. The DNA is TGCAGTGCCGCCGGGGGGGCCACTAACTATGGCTACACCTTC.